This T cell receptor (beta chain) was found in a study of T cells in Graves' hyperthyroidism and ophthalmopathy. If no ophthalmopathy progression occurred within 18 months, Graves' hyperthyroidism was stable. In its sample, this clonotype was seen many times. The CDR3 regions of TCR beta were amplified from RNA transcripts. With the HTBI primer set, the TCR CDR3 went through a first round of RT-PCR. TCRdb called the multiplex PCR reads again in MiXCR, with one record for every CDR3 protein. The sample consists of about 690,000 distinct CDR3 sequences, around a sixth of them appearing once. The CDR3 has 16 amino acids. The V segment lost 5 bases and the J segment 7 bases; nucleotides outside the gene matches: 11.

The gene calls are TRBV12-3 or TRBV12-4 and TRBJ1-4, with 9 bases identical to TRBD1. The receptor comes from a man aged 45-65 years with Graves' hyperthyroidism. Sequenced: blood. CDR3 amino acids: CASSPWRGTGFEKLFF. The CDR3 coding sequence is TGTGCCAGCAGTCCATGGAGGGGGACAGGGTTTGAAAAACTGTTTTTT.